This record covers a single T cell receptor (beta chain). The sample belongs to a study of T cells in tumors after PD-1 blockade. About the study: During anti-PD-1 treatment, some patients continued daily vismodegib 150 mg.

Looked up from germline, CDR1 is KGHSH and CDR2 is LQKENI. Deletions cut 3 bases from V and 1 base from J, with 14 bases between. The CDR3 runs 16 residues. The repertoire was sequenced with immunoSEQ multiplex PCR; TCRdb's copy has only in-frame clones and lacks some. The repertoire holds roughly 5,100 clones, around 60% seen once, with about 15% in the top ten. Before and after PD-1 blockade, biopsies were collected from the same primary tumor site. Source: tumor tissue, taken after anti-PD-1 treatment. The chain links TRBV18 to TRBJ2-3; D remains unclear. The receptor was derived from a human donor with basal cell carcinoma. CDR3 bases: TGTGCCAGCTCACCCCCTGGCGGCTTCGGCACAGATACGCAGTATTTT. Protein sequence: CASSPPGGFGTDTQYF. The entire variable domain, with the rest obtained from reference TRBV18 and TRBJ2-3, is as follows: NAGVMQNPRHLVRRRGQEARLRCSPMKGHSHVYWYRQLPEEGLKFMVYLQKENIIDESGMPKERFSAEFPKEGPSILRIQQVVRGDSAAYFCASSPPGGFGTDTQYFGPGTRLTVL.